This T cell receptor (beta chain) was found in a study of beta chain features in type 1 diabetes. This clone has a handful of counts. Its antigen is as yet unknown. CDR3 length: 12 residues. Per the germline V gene, CDR1 is SNHLY and CDR2 is FYNNEI. V shed 7 bases and J shed 8 bases, with 12 bases lying between them. The study, taken as a whole, reports: Type 1 diabetes patients showed fewer insertions and more deletions at VDJ junctions. Among all four CD4+ subsets, Type 1 diabetes patients had TCRB CDR3s that were moderately but significantly shorter.

The investigators reverse transcribed all of the isolated RNA, so they sequenced expressed TCRB transcripts. Clones were sequenced by immunoSEQ multiplex PCR, and TCRdb holds only the in-frame ones, with some missing. The data contain about 150,000 clones, 10% of them singletons. Sequenced material: central memory CD4+ T cells from blood. This rearrangement joins TRBV2 to TRBJ1-5; no definite D call. The sequence was obtained from a man aged 30 to 39 with type 1 diabetes. This CDR3 is CASTPGAEPQHF. CDR3 bases: TGTGCCAGCACTCCCGGCGCGGAGCCCCAGCATTTT.